Shown below are 19 T cell receptor beta chains from a single sample sequenced in a study of blood T cell repertoires in COVID-19. Sequencing used immunoSEQ multiplex PCR; TCRdb keeps in-frame clones, though not all of them. The table has hundreds of thousands of clones, about 83% seen once; the top ten hold 4.5% to 5%. Sequencing was done on a sample of PBMCs or T cells enriched from blood (not recorded which). The receptor set was obtained from a woman aged 50 to 60 who had been exposed to COVID-19.

Only a few counts were recorded for this clone. This chain links TRBV9 with TRBJ2-2; 9 positions agree with TRBD2. The CDR3 is 17 amino acids. Trimming took 0 bases from V and 6 from J; bases not matched to a gene: 9. Looked up from germline, CDR1 is SGDLS and CDR2 is YYNGEE. DNA for the CDR3: TGTGCCAGCAGCGTAGGGCCTAGAGCGGGGGGCCCCGGGGAGCTGTTTTTT. It codes for CASSVGPRAGGPGELFF.

The genes are TRBV20-1 and TRBJ1-3, with D uncertain. This CDR3 spans 13 amino acids. The V gene's germline CDR1 is DFQATT and CDR2 SNEGSKA (reference sequence). The ends were cut back, 3 bases at V and 0 bases at J, with 6 bases in the middle. DNA of the CDR3: TGCAGTGCTAGTGACAACTCTGGAAACACCATATATTTT. Amino acids: CSASDNSGNTIYF.

This clone was counted at least ten times. V gene TRBV9 combines with J gene TRBJ1-3; D possibly corresponds to TRBD1 (5 bases). The CDR3 runs 15 residues. From germline, CDR1 is SGDLS and CDR2 YYNGEE. V shed 2 bases and J shed 4 bases, with 13 bases lying between them. The CDR3 coding sequence is TGTGCCAGCAGCGTCGAAGCAGGGCACGGAAACACCATATATTTT. Amino acid sequence: CASSVEAGHGNTIYF.

The chain links TRBV18 to TRBJ1-6; 7 nucleotides agree with TRBD1. V lost 2 bases and J lost 6; bases outside the gene matches: 4. Germline CDR1 KGHSH, CDR2 LQKENI. This CDR3 spans 15 amino acids. The CDR3 sequence: CASSPEGAGNSPLHF. Here the CDR3 DNA reads TGTGCCAGCTCACCAGAGGGGGCAGGTAATTCACCCCTCCACTTT.

J is TRBJ2-1 and V is TRBV18; TRBD2 matches at 14 bases. In germline, CDR1 is KGHSH, CDR2 LQKENI. CDR3 size: 17 residues. With V trimmed by 3 bases and J by 7 bases, 8 bases remained unmatched. The CDR3 region is CASSPTSGGAQGNEQFF. The CDR3 region has the DNA TGTGCCAGCTCACCGACTAGCGGGGGGGCCCAAGGTAATGAGCAGTTCTTC.

Details on this clone: Germline is not matched at one junction end, which may reflect a read error. The chain is built from TRBV29-1 and TRBJ2-7, with D maybe TRBD1 (6 bases). The CDR3 extends over 14 amino acids. Germline V gives CDR1 SQVTM, CDR2 ANQGSEA. The CDR3 coding sequence is TGCAGCGTGGAAGACCAGGGGACCCGGGGCGAGCAGTACTTC. It encodes CSVEDQGTRGEQYF.

The chain has TRBV5-1 and TRBJ1-1; 8 bases map to TRBD1. The CDR3 extends over 17 amino acids. Per germline, CDR1 SGHRS and CDR2 YFSETQ. After removal of 0 bases from V and 7 bases from J, the junction contained 14 bases not matched to a gene. CDR3 DNA: TGCGCCAGCAGCTTGGGGCAGGGGGCGCTTTCTTCGGATGAAGCTTTCTTT. Amino acid sequence: CASSLGQGALSSDEAFF.

The rearrangement links TRBV4-2 to TRBJ1-1; D gene unclear. The germline CDR1 and CDR2 sequences are LGHNA and YNFKEQ. This CDR3 is built from 16 residues. V lost 0 bases and J lost 0, with 11 bases in between. The CDR3 DNA follows: TGTGCCAGCAGCCAAGATATTCCGTCTATGAACACTGAAGCTTTCTTT. Its protein product is CASSQDIPSMNTEAFF.

This rearrangement joins TRBV30 to TRBJ2-2; D call uncertain. The germline gives CDR1 GTSNPN, CDR2 SVGIG (reference sequence). V was pared by 2 bases and J by 5 bases, with 6 bases between. CDR3 length: 12 residues. The chain's CDR3 is CAWSRETGELFF. Written as DNA, the CDR3 is TGTGCCTGGAGTAGAGAGACCGGGGAGCTGTTTTTT.

J is TRBJ2-1 and V is TRBV3-1 (or the pseudogene TRBV3-2); 8 bases agree with TRBD2. The CDR3 runs to 16 residues. J gave up 8 bases and V 4 bases, and 13 bases lay outside the gene matches. The germline gives CDR1 LGHDT, CDR2 YNNKEL (reference sequence). The CDR3 region is CASSPQRVRGGYEQFF. The CDR3 DNA is TGTGCCAGCAGCCCCCAGAGGGTCCGGGGGGGGTATGAGCAGTTCTTC.

This clone was seen a few times. This chain joins TRBV4-1 and TRBJ1-5, with 7 bases identical to TRBD1. Unmatched junction bases numbered 3, after V lost 1 base and J lost 0 bases. This CDR3 is built from 16 residues. The germline V gene has CDR1 MGHRA and CDR2 YSYEKL. The CDR3 region is CASSQVQGGSNQPQHF. The CDR3 DNA follows: TGCGCCAGCAGCCAAGTCCAGGGGGGTAGCAATCAGCCCCAGCATTTT.

This chain connects TRBV11-2 to TRBJ1-2, with a possible D match to TRBD1 (6 bases). Per germline, CDR1 SGHAT and CDR2 FQNNGV. There are 17 residues in the CDR3. The V gene lost 2 bases and the J gene lost 0 bases, with 16 bases spanning the gap. The CDR3 spells CASSLFPDRTTNYGYTF. CDR3 sequence (DNA): TGTGCCAGCAGCTTATTCCCTGACAGGACCACTAACTATGGCTACACCTTC.

This clone showed up just a few times. The genes are TRBV7-2 and TRBJ2-5; 9 bases agree with TRBD2. The trim removed 1 base at V and 4 bases at J, leaving 7 bases unmatched. This CDR3 is 16 amino acids long. Per the germline V gene, CDR1 is SGHTA and CDR2 is FQGNSA. For the CDR3, the DNA is TGTGCCAGCAGCTTAGTAGCGGGGGCGATCGGAGAGACCCAGTACTTC. The encoded protein is CASSLVAGAIGETQYF.

This chain connects TRBV11-1 to TRBJ2-2, with 8 nucleotides matching TRBD2. The germline V gene encodes CDR1 SGHAT and CDR2 FQDESV (reference sequence). The J segment lost 4 bases and the V segment lost 4 bases, leaving 5 bases of the junction unmatched. The CDR3 has 15 amino acids. The CDR3 nucleotides are TGTGCCAGCAGCTCCGCCCGGGGGGGCACCGGGGAGCTGTTTTTT. Amino acids: CASSSARGGTGELFF.

The V call is TRBV6-5, the J call TRBJ2-3, with 10 nucleotides matching TRBD2. Germline V gene data show CDR1 as MNHEY and CDR2 as SVGAGI. The CDR3 is 15 amino acids. The V segment lost 0 bases and the J segment 4 bases; nucleotides outside the gene matches: 1. CDR3 sequence reads: CASSYSSGGSDTQYF. The CDR3, as DNA: TGTGCCAGCAGTTACTCTAGCGGGGGGTCAGATACGCAGTATTTT.

V and J are TRBV19 and TRBJ2-1, with D tentatively TRBD1 (6 bases). This CDR3 contains 15 residues. V was trimmed by 2 bases and J by 7 bases, leaving 15 bases between them. CDR1 and CDR2 from the germline V gene are LNHDA and SQIVND (reference sequence). In DNA form, the CDR3 reads TGTGCCAGTAGTATAAAGGCGCAGGGGTCTAATGAGCAGTTCTTC. This codes for CASSIKAQGSNEQFF.

The genes are TRBV5-6 and TRBJ1-1; D not certain. The CDR3 is made up of 14 amino acids. The ends were cut back, 1 base at V and 5 bases at J, with 12 bases in the middle. The germline V gene has CDR1 SGHDT and CDR2 YYEEEE. CDR3 protein: CASSLPGRRTEAFF. The CDR3 DNA sequence: TGTGCCAGCAGCTTGCCGGGTAGGAGGACTGAAGCTTTCTTT.

V usage is TRBV19 and J usage is TRBJ1-4, with TRBD1 identical over 10 bases. CDR1 is LNHDA, CDR2 SQIVND, per germline (reference sequence). CDR3 length: 17 residues. Trimming cost V 5 bases and J 7 bases; bases outside gene matches: 13. The CDR3 bases are TGTGCCAGTAGTGCTAGAATCGACAGGGGGCGAAGTGAAAAACTGTTTTTT. This sequence encodes CASSARIDRGRSEKLFF.

V usage is TRBV5-1 and J usage is TRBJ1-1; weak D call: TRBD1 (6 bases). Trimming shortened V by 1 base and J by 4 bases, and 14 bases separated the two germline ends. The CDR3 totals 15 residues. CDR1 is SGHRS, CDR2 YFSETQ, per germline. The CDR3: CASSLSGDKGTEAFF. For the CDR3, the DNA is TGCGCCAGCAGCTTGTCTGGGGACAAAGGCACTGAAGCTTTCTTT.